This T cell receptor beta chain was identified in a study of T-cell memory formation after mild COVID-19. Each CDR3 protein is one row after TCRdb ran MiXCR on the 5' RACE reads. The sample carries some 320,000 distinct CDR3 sequences, around an eighth recorded once. Germline V gene lookup returns CDR1 SGHRS and CDR2 YFSETQ. The CDR3 is 15 residues long. The junction had 5 bases not matched to a gene; V was cut back by 4 bases and J by 1 base. The TCR was taken from a man between 18 and 35 years old who had mild COVID-19 (a few samples of this study predate the infection). Cell type and time point are not known. The chain links TRBV5-1 to TRBJ2-3, with TRBD2 matching over 8 bases. The sequenced sample consisted of PBMCs or a T cell subset sorted from them (not recorded which). Here the CDR3 reads CASSQTTSGTDTQYF. CDR3 bases: TGCGCCAGCAGCCAAACGACTAGCGGCACAGATACGCAGTATTTT.